Shown below are 9 T cell receptor beta chains from a single sample sequenced in a study of OX40 agonist ivuxolimab in advanced cancers. The repertoire was sequenced with immunoSEQ multiplex PCR; TCRdb's copy has only in-frame clones and lacks some. Of 75,000 to 80,000 clones listed, around 85% are singletons. Sequencing used CD4+ or CD8+ T cells sorted from blood, obtained in a trial of the OX40 agonist ivuxolimab. These receptors originate from an adult with an advanced solid tumor such as melanoma, head and neck, liver or kidney cancer.

CDR3 residues: CASSGTGQYNSPLHF. CDR3 in DNA: TGTGCCAGCAGCGGGACAGGGCAGTATAATTCACCCCTCCACTTT. The rearrangement links TRBV28 to TRBJ1-6; 9 bases map to TRBD1. This CDR3 is built from 15 residues. V lost 6 bases and J lost 4; bases outside the gene matches: 4. In germline, CDR1 is MDHEN, CDR2 SYDVKM.

V gene TRBV19 combines with J gene TRBJ2-3, with 10 nucleotides matching TRBD1. The CDR3 contains 15 residues. Per germline, CDR1 LNHDA and CDR2 SQIVND (reference sequence). J gave up 1 base and V 6 bases, and 4 bases lay outside the gene matches. CDR3 region: CASRRQGAGTDTQYF. The DNA for the CDR3 is TGTGCCAGTAGGAGACAGGGGGCTGGCACAGATACGCAGTATTTT.

CDR3 DNA sequence: TGTGCCAGCAGCGCTTTCAGGGGGGGGAACACTGAAGCTTTCTTT. It yields the protein CASSAFRGGNTEAFF. The chain couples TRBV7-2 to TRBJ1-1; 7 bases match TRBD1. V lost 5 bases, J lost 1 base, and 7 bases stayed unmatched. The CDR3 contains 15 residues. From germline, CDR1 is SGHTA and CDR2 FQGNSA.

J is TRBJ1-2 and V is TRBV7-2, with TRBD1 matching over 8 bases. Germline lookup yields CDR1 SGHTA and CDR2 FQGNSA. The CDR3 has 16 residues. After removal of 4 bases from V and 4 bases from J, the junction contained 11 bases not matched to a gene. The CDR3 sequence is CASSSDRGRLLYGYTF. In DNA, the CDR3 is TGTGCCAGCAGCTCTGACAGGGGCCGCCTCCTCTATGGCTACACCTTC. Looking up the rest from reference TRBV7-2 and TRBJ1-2 gives the full variable domain: GAGVSQSPSNKVTEKGKDVELRCDPISGHTALYWYRQSLGQGLEFLIYFQGNSAPDKSGLPSDRFSAERTGGSVSTLTIQRTQQEDSAVYLCASSSDRGRLLYGYTFGSGTRLTVV.

The rearrangement uses TRBV2 and TRBJ2-2; the D is unclear. Trimming stripped 6 bases from V and 5 bases from J, with 13 bases between. The CDR3 spans 14 residues. Germline lookup yields CDR1 SNHLY and CDR2 FYNNEI. CDR3 nucleotides: TGTGCCAGCAGGCCGTTAGGGCAGACCGGGGAGCTGTTTTTT. Protein sequence: CASRPLGQTGELFF.

The V and J genes are TRBV5-1 and TRBJ2-1, with TRBD1 as a possible D gene (7 bases). The V gene lost 3 bases and the J gene lost 0 bases, with 13 bases spanning the gap. The CDR3 has 16 amino acids. Germline values: CDR1 SGHRS, CDR2 YFSETQ. In nucleotides, the CDR3 is TGCGCCAGCAGCTCCTCAGGGGGAGGCTCCTACAATGAGCAGTTCTTC. Its translation is CASSSSGGGSYNEQFF.

The chain uses TRBV30 and TRBJ2-6; D is uncertain. Trimming cost V 1 base and J 4 bases, with 8 bases left between them. Germline values: CDR1 GTSNPN, CDR2 SVGIG (reference sequence). The CDR3 has 14 amino acids. The CDR3 nucleotides read TGTGCCTGGAGTGGTAGTCGCGGGGCCAACGTCCTGACTTTC. This codes for CAWSGSRGANVLTF.

The gene calls are TRBV19 and TRBJ1-1; no clear D. Germline CDR1 is LNHDA and CDR2 is SQIVND (reference sequence). The CDR3 contains 13 residues. The germline V and J ends were trimmed by 7 bases and 1 base, with 10 bases remaining between them. The CDR3 DNA reads TGTGCCAGTACCCGGACGGGGAACACTGAAGCTTTCTTT. This codes for CASTRTGNTEAFF.

The chain recombines TRBV7-3 with TRBJ1-6; 10 bases align to TRBD1. The CDR3 is 14 residues long. Germline values: CDR1 SGHTA, CDR2 FQGTGA. V shed 5 bases and J 8 bases; nucleotides not matched to a gene: 3. In DNA, the CDR3 is TGTGCCAGCAGCACAGGGACAGGGGATTCACCCCTCCACTTT. The encoded protein is CASSTGTGDSPLHF.